What follows are 12 T cell receptor beta chains derived from one specimen sequenced in a study of shared clonotypes between healthy human individuals. Produced via immunoSEQ multiplex PCR; TCRdb's table is partial and in-frame only. The data contain approximately 2.5 million clones, more than 80% of them singletons. Material for sequencing was naive CD4+ T cells sorted from blood. The sample's subset: CD45RA+ positively selected. Receptors were obtained from a man aged 18 to 35 in good health.

V is TRBV7-6 and J is TRBJ1-4; no reliable D call. The CDR3 sequence is 16 residues long. V lost 1 base to trimming and J lost 8 bases, with 17 bases between them. Germline lookup yields CDR1 SGHVS and CDR2 FNYEAQ. DNA for the CDR3: TGTGCCAGCAGCTTAGAGCGGTCCCGGGGTCGCGAAAAACTGTTTTTT. It codes for CASSLERSRGREKLFF.

This chain uses TRBV5-6 with TRBJ2-7; 9 bases match TRBD2. The trim removed 0 bases at V and 2 bases at J, leaving 3 bases unmatched. Germline V gene sequence: CDR1 SGHDT, CDR2 YYEEEE. This CDR3 contains 15 residues. DNA of the CDR3: TGTGCCAGCAGCTTGGGCGGGAGGGCCCCCTACGAGCAGTACTTC. Amino acids: CASSLGGRAPYEQYF.

V usage is TRBV5-1 and J usage is TRBJ1-2; D ambiguous. CDR1 and CDR2 from the germline V gene are SGHRS and YFSETQ. V was trimmed by 1 base and J by 6 bases, leaving 13 bases between them. The CDR3 is made up of 14 amino acids. For the CDR3, the DNA is TGCGCCAGCAGCTTGAACCCAAGGCGGGATGGCTACACCTTC. This gives the protein CASSLNPRRDGYTF.

The chain employs TRBV5-1 and TRBJ2-7; perhaps TRBD2 as D (6 bases). V lost 3 bases, J lost 2 bases, and 15 bases lay in between. CDR1 and CDR2 from the germline V gene are SGHRS and YFSETQ. The CDR3 consists of 15 residues. This CDR3 is CASSWTGVGTYEQYF. DNA of the CDR3: TGCGCCAGCAGCTGGACGGGGGTTGGGACCTACGAGCAGTACTTC.

This clone was seen only once. This chain uses TRBV19 with TRBJ1-4; weak D call: TRBD1 (5 bases). V was shortened by 6 bases and J by 8 bases, with 19 bases between the two germline ends. The CDR3 has 15 amino acids. The germline CDR1 and CDR2 sequences are LNHDA and SQIVND (reference sequence). CDR3 DNA sequence: TGTGCCAGTAGGGGGACGCCTACGCGAAAGGAAAAACTGTTTTTT. This sequence encodes CASRGTPTRKEKLFF.

This sequence joins TRBV28 and TRBJ1-5; D unclear. This CDR3 is 16 amino acids long. Germline loops: CDR1 MDHEN, CDR2 SYDVKM. Trimming left V 7 bases short and J 7 bases short, with 23 bases between. The CDR3: CASIALTGPRTQPQHF. The CDR3 nucleotides read TGTGCCAGCATTGCTCTCACGGGCCCACGCACCCAGCCCCAGCATTTT.

This chain links TRBV4-1 with TRBJ2-7, with D tentatively TRBD1 (6 bases). V was cut by 3 bases and J by 3 bases, with 21 bases left in between. Germline CDR1 and CDR2: MGHRA and YSYEKL. CDR3 length: 17 residues. DNA for the CDR3: TGCGCCAGCAGCCAGGTAACCGCCGGGACAACGGGCTACGAGCAGTACTTC. It encodes CASSQVTAGTTGYEQYF.

The V call is TRBV6-1, the J call TRBJ1-1; D unclear. V lost 6 bases and J lost 0, with 5 bases in between. The CDR3 consists of 12 residues. The germline CDR1 and CDR2 sequences are MNHNS and SASEGT. The CDR3 loop is CASRRMNTEAFF. In DNA form, the CDR3 reads TGTGCCAGCAGACGAATGAACACTGAAGCTTTCTTT.

On this clone: In the same sample, other DNA sequences code for this CDR3. This chain uses TRBV7-9 with TRBJ2-3; perhaps D is TRBD1 or TRBD2 (6 bases each). The CDR3 is 14 residues long. The V gene lost 5 bases and the J gene lost 0 bases, with 9 bases spanning the gap. Germline-derived CDR1 and CDR2 are SEHNR and FQNEAQ (reference sequence). The DNA of the CDR3 is TGTGCCAGCAGCCCCGGGGGCAGCACAGATACGCAGTATTTT. It codes for CASSPGGSTDTQYF.

The V call is TRBV21-1, the J call TRBJ1-2. TRBV21-1 is a pseudogene segment. The CDR3 has 15 residues. The CDR3 reads CASSNTRVEVYGYTF. The CDR3 DNA reads TGTGCCAGCAGCAACACTAGGGTCGAGGTCTATGGCTACACCTTC.

The chain is built from TRBV29-1 and TRBJ2-5; the D is unclear. The CDR3 has 10 amino acids. Trimming took 7 bases from V and 2 from J, leaving 5 bases between them. Germline V CDR1 and CDR2: SQVTM, ANQGSEA. CDR3 amino acids: CSASQETQYF. As DNA, the CDR3 is TGCAGCGCCTCACAAGAGACCCAGTACTTC.

J is TRBJ1-2 and V is TRBV18, with 7 bases fitting TRBD1. The germline gives CDR1 KGHSH, CDR2 LQKENI. This CDR3 contains 15 residues. The junction had 12 bases not matched to a gene; V was cut back by 4 bases and J by 7 bases. The CDR3 coding sequence is TGTGCCAGCTCACGAAGCCAGGGGGGGCTTGGTGGCTACACCTTC. It codes for CASSRSQGGLGGYTF.